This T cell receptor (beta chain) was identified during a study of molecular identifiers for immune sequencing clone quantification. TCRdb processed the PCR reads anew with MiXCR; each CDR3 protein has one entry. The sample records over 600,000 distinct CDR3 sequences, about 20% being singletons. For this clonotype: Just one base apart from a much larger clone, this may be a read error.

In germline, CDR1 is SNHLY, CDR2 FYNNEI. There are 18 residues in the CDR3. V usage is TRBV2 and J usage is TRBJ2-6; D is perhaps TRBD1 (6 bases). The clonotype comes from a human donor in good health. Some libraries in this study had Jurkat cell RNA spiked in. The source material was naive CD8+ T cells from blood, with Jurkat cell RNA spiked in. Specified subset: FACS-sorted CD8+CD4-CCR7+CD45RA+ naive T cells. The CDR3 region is CASRETWDTYSGTNVLTF. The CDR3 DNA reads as TGTGCCAGCAGGGAAACCTGGGACACCTACTCTGGGACCAACGTCCTGACTTTC.